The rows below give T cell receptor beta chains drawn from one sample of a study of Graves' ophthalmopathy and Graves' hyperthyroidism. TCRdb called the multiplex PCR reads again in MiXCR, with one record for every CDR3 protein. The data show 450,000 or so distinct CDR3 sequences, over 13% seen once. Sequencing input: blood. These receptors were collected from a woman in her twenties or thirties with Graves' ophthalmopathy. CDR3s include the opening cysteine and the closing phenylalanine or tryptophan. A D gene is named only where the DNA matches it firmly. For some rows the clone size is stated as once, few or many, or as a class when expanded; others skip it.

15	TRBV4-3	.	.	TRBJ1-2	CASSQQDSSNYGYTF	TGCGCCAGCAGCCAGCAGGACAGTTCTAACTATGGCTACACCTTC
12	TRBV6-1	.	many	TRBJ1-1	CASSEGGGKAFF	TGTGCCAGCAGTGAAGGGGGGGGAAAGGCTTTCTTT
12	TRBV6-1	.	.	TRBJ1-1	CASRTVRSEAFF	TGTGCCAGCAGGACAGTGCGTTCTGAAGCTTTCTTT
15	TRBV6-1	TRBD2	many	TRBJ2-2	CASRRTSGGNGELFF	TGTGCCAGCAGGAGGACTAGCGGGGGTAACGGGGAGCTGTTTTTT
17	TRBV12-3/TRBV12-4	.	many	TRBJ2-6	CASSPGKGWAGANVLTF	TGTGCCAGCAGTCCCGGGAAAGGGTGGGCTGGGGCCAACGTCCTGACTTTC
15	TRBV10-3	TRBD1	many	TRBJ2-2	CATRPGQGGTGELFF	TGTGCCACCCGCCCGGGACAGGGCGGAACCGGGGAGCTGTTTTTT
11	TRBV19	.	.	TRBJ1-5	CASSHNQPQHF	TGTGCCAGTAGTCACAATCAGCCCCAGCATTTT
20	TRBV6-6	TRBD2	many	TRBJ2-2	CASSPSYGLAGELRIGELFF	TGTGCCAGCAGTCCTTCCTATGGACTAGCGGGGGAGCTACGCATCGGGGAGCTGTTTTTT
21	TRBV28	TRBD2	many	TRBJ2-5	CASSLVNSGLAGAPGIETQYF	TGTGCCAGCAGTTTGGTGAATAGTGGACTAGCGGGGGCCCCGGGCATTGAGACCCAGTACTTC
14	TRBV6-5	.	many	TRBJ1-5	CASSYLSDNQPQHF	TGTGCCAGCAGTTACTTGTCCGACAATCAGCCCCAGCATTTT
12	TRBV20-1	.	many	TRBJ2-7	CSARGLRREQYF	TGCAGTGCGCGCGGACTCCGCCGGGAGCAGTACTTC
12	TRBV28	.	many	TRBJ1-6	CASSYQPLGLHF	TGTGCCAGCAGTTACCAGCCTTTGGGCCTCCACTTT
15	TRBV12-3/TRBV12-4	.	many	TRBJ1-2	CASSPLRTGQDGYTF	TGTGCCAGCAGTCCTCTACGGACCGGCCAAGATGGCTACACCTTC
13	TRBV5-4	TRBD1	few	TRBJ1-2	CASSSQGERSYTF	TGTGCCAGCAGCTCTCAGGGGGAAAGGAGCTACACCTTC
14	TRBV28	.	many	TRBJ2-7	CASSRERLSYEQYF	TGTGCCAGCAGTCGTGAGCGGCTCTCCTACGAGCAGTACTTC
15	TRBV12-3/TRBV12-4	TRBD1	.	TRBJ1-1	CASSYSNRGETEAFF	TGTGCCAGCAGTTACTCGAACAGGGGAGAGACTGAAGCTTTCTTT
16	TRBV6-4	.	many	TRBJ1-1	CASSLFPPGANTEAFF	TGTGCCAGCAGCCTCTTCCCGCCAGGTGCGAACACTGAAGCTTTCTTT
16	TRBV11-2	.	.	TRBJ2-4	CASSLDGGLAKNIQYF	TGTGCCAGCAGCTTAGATGGGGGGTTAGCCAAAAACATTCAGTACTTC
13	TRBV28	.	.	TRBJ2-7	CASSDIYSYEQYF	TGTGCCAGCAGTGACATATACTCCTACGAGCAGTACTTC
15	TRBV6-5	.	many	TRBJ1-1	CASSYRPGTNTEAFF	TGTGCCAGCAGTTACCGCCCCGGGACGAACACTGAAGCTTTCTTT
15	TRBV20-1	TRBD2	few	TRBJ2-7	CSAPRREGILHEQYF	TGCAGTGCACCCCGGCGGGAGGGCATTCTCCACGAGCAGTACTTC
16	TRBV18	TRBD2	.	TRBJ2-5	CASSPASGAARETQYF	TGTGCCAGCTCACCAGCTAGCGGGGCTGCCCGGGAGACCCAGTACTTC
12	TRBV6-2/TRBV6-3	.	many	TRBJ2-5	CASGQRIETQYF	TGTGCCAGCGGACAGAGAATAGAGACCCAGTACTTC
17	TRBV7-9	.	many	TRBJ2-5	CASSPPILVGGGETQYF	TGTGCCAGCAGCCCACCCATTTTGGTAGGGGGTGGAGAGACCCAGTACTTC
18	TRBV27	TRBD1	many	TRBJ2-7	CASSLGPPRTGGVGEQYF	TGTGCCAGCAGTTTAGGCCCCCCCCGGACAGGGGGTGTGGGCGAGCAGTACTTC
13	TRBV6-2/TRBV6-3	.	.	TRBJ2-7	CASGYTITYEQYF	TGTGCCAGCGGATACACCATTACCTACGAGCAGTACTTC